The entry that follows covers one TCR beta chain sequence. This clonotype showed up just a few times. Its antigen is still unknown. No clone much larger than this one lies a single base away; base qualities are absent. V is cut by 5 bases and J by 3 bases, and the space between the germline ends is 10 bases. The germline V gene specifies SNHLY as CDR1 and FYNNEI as CDR2. The CDR3 holds 13 amino acids from the cysteine to the phenylalanine. Just CDR3 DNA is preserved here, 39 bases in frame from base 1. This specimen comes from a study of T cells in Graves' hyperthyroidism and ophthalmopathy (dated by TCRdb to between 2018 and 2021). Broadly, across the study: A discovery cohort of roughly 96 patients, roughly 43 with Graves' ophthalmopathy and more than 55 with stable Graves' hyperthyroidism, was used to find distinguishing TCR V-J signatures. Whether ophthalmopathy could be predicted prospectively was tested in an independent validation cohort made up of some 20 hyperthyroidism patients plus 17 patients who later progressed to ophthalmopathy. The paper describes TCR Vbeta CDR3 sequencing of 140 or so peripheral blood samples, made up of 43 ophthalmopathy patients, around 78 hyperthyroidism patients and 17 progressor patients. For training and testing, the roughly 100 patients in the discovery cohort were randomly divided in a 7:3 ratio. In more than 5 Graves' hyperthyroidism patients, the study also compared T-cell repertoires from thyroid tissue with T-cell repertoires from blood. After sampling, hyperthyroidism patients received methimazole starting at 30 mg daily, and ophthalmopathy patients received high-dose intravenous methylprednisolone.

A patient counted as having stable Graves' hyperthyroidism if no progression to ophthalmopathy occurred over 18 months of follow-up. Hyperthyroidism patients were aged 18 to 65 years and newly diagnosed, with disease duration of less than 2 months. The study excluded patients with uncontrolled infections, other autoimmune diseases, pregnancy or lactation. Clinical symptoms, serum thyroxine and TRAb, thyroid ultrasound, and orbital computed tomography formed the basis for the diagnoses. Trizol reagent was used to extract total RNA, and RNA quality was then checked on an Agilent 2100 Bioanalyzer. Amplification of TCR beta CDR3 regions was carried out from RNA transcripts. The first round of RT-PCR for the TCR CDR3 was performed with the HTBI primer set and the Qiagen OneStep RT-PCR kit. Libraries were constructed in a second round of multiplex PCR, after which size selection and purification were performed. Sequencing of the libraries was done on an Illumina HiSeq2000 using paired-end 100 bp reads. As for the original processing: Raw data were processed with SOAPnuke, discarding reads with adapters, uncalled bases, mean Phred below 15, or no exact constant-primer or identifier match. High-quality paired reads were merged with COPE v1.2.5, and unique nucleotide sequences were defined as clonotypes. MiTCR v1.1 was used to align clonotypes to the IMGT TRBV, TRBD and TRBJ reference segments. The analysis included only V-J combinations with a frequency above 0.0001, which together covered over 98% of the repertoires. A TCS score was defined as the ratio between F50 (clonal expansion) and ExV (chaos), using BLOSUM62-based TCRdist between CDR3 peptides within each V-J. Welch's t-statistics and random forest reduced some 510 V-J features to some 14, which were used in a naive Bayes classifier (R e1071). The raw public reads went through TCRdb reprocessing: fastp at Q25, MiXCR clone calling, in-frame beta chains kept. Records with the same CDR3 protein are collapsed into one entry carrying the most frequent genes and DNA. These V and J calls are TCRdb output, not the study's own analysis. This sample lists hundreds of thousands of distinct CDR3 sequences; just over 45% were detected once. The ten largest clones capture 6.5% to 9% of the sample.

Summary of the overall study and its limitations: During validation, the model predicted progression to ophthalmopathy a median of roughly 7.1 months ahead of onset, with almost 71% sensitivity and 72.22% specificity. Blood samples also contained most of the expanded thyroid clonotypes (frequency above 0.001), which suggests that blood repertoires may reflect thyroid immune responses. A model built on a 13 V-J signature distinguished ophthalmopathy from stable hyperthyroidism, reaching roughly 88% sensitivity and around 81% specificity in cross-validation and 80%/75% in testing. No statistical method was used to set the sample size in advance, and investigators knew the group allocation.

The rearranged chain carries TRBV2 and TRBJ1-1; the D gene cannot be named for sure. The receptor comes from a woman between 18 and 29 years old with Graves' hyperthyroidism. Donor details come from another sample of the same person, matched by shared clones. The specimen was peripheral blood or thyroid tissue (not recorded which). The nucleotide sequence is given as TGTGCCAGCAGTTACGGGAGGGACACTGAAGCTTTCTTT. The translation is CASSYGRDTEAFF.